What follows are 27 T cell receptor beta chains derived from one specimen sequenced in a study of beta chain features in type 1 diabetes. As every portion of the isolated RNA was reverse transcribed, the sequencing read expressed TCRB transcripts. Profiled with immunoSEQ multiplex PCR; TCRdb holds only in-frame clones, not every one. The sample lists about 320,000 clones; 13% to 15% were seen once. The sequencing input was central memory CD4+ T cells from blood. The source of these receptors is a man younger than 40 in good health.

This clone occurred many times. Additional DNA sequences in this sample encode the identical CDR3. The chain carries TRBV14 and TRBJ2-1, with D uncertain. Germline values: CDR1 SGHDN, CDR2 FVKESK. CDR3 length: 16 residues. V lost 1 base and J lost 1, with 11 bases in between. CDR3 coding DNA: TGTGCCAGCAGCCAAGGACCGGATCCTTCCTACAATGAGCAGTTCTTC. Its protein is CASSQGPDPSYNEQFF.

This chain connects TRBV18 to TRBJ2-3, with a tentative D call TRBD1 (6 bases). CDR1 is KGHSH and CDR2 is LQKENI in the germline V gene. V dropped 3 bases and J dropped 5 bases, with 12 bases sitting between them. This CDR3 comprises 14 residues. The CDR3 bases are TGTGCCAGCTCACCCGCCACAGGGCTAGATACGCAGTATTTT. The encoded protein is CASSPATGLDTQYF. The whole variable domain, filled in from reference TRBV18 and TRBJ2-3, reads NAGVMQNPRHLVRRRGQEARLRCSPMKGHSHVYWYRQLPEEGLKFMVYLQKENIIDESGMPKERFSAEFPKEGPSILRIQQVVRGDSAAYFCASSPATGLDTQYFGPGTRLTVL.

The V and J genes are TRBV6-6 and TRBJ2-3; D tentatively fits TRBD1 or TRBD2 (5 bases each). Per the germline V gene, CDR1 is MNHNY and CDR2 is SVGAGI (reference sequence). The CDR3 runs to 15 residues. V lost 5 bases and J 2 bases, leaving 14 bases between the germline ends. CDR3 in amino acids: CASSERGRPTDTQYF. CDR3 DNA sequence: TGTGCCAGCAGTGAGAGGGGCCGGCCCACAGATACGCAGTATTTT.

This clone turned up a few times. The rearrangement joins TRBV5-5 to TRBJ2-7; D might be TRBD1 or TRBD2, each matching 5 bases. The V end was cut by 4 bases, the J end by 6 bases, with 17 bases between. Germline values: CDR1 SGHKS, CDR2 YYEKEE (reference sequence). The CDR3 length is 14 residues. The CDR3 loop is CASSPGVGPVEQYV. CDR3 in DNA: TGTGCCAGCAGCCCAGGAGTGGGACCCGTCGAGCAGTACGTC.

The rearrangement uses TRBV19 and TRBJ1-5, with D possibly TRBD1 on 6 matching bases. The length of the CDR3 is 14 residues. With 6 bases removed from V and 7 bases from J, the gap between germline ends came to 16 bases. Germline V gives CDR1 LNHDA, CDR2 SQIVND (reference sequence). The CDR3 region has the DNA TGTGCCAGTAGGAACTTACCAGGGGCACAGCCCCAGCATTTT. Encoded protein: CASRNLPGAQPQHF. Drawing the rest from reference TRBV19 and TRBJ1-5, the complete variable domain is DGGITQSPKYLFRKEGQNVTLSCEQNLNHDAMYWYRQDPGQGLRLIYYSQIVNDFQKGDIAEGYSVSREKKESFPLTVTSAQKNPTAFYLCASRNLPGAQPQHFGDGTRLSIL.

This clone was recorded a few times. The chain employs TRBV7-2 and TRBJ1-3; TRBD1 might be the D (6 bases). The CDR3 extends over 13 amino acids. Germline loops: CDR1 SGHTA, CDR2 FQGNSA. Trimming removed 5 bases at V and 2 bases at J, with 7 bases between. Written as DNA, the CDR3 is TGTGCCAGCAGCGCAGGGGCTGGAAACACCATATATTTT. Translating it yields CASSAGAGNTIYF.

This chain joins TRBV9 and TRBJ1-1; D is possibly TRBD1 (5 bases). The V and J ends lost 0 bases and 5 bases respectively, with 11 bases between them. Germline loops: CDR1 SGDLS, CDR2 YYNGEE. CDR3 length: 14 amino acids. The CDR3, as DNA: TGTGCCAGCAGCGTAGGGGGGGAATCGACTGAAGCTTTCTTT. Translated, it gives CASSVGGESTEAFF. Complete variable domain (other parts from reference TRBV9 and TRBJ1-1): DSGVTQTPKHLITATGQRVTLRCSPRSGDLSVYWYQQSLDQGLQFLIQYYNGEERAKGNILERFSAQQFPDLHSELNLSSLELGDSALYFCASSVGGESTEAFFGQGTRLTVV.

This clone was picked up a small number of times. The rearrangement joins TRBV6-5 to TRBJ2-5; D tentatively reads TRBD1 or TRBD2 (6 bases each). This CDR3 contains 15 residues. The germline CDR1 and CDR2 sequences are MNHEY and SVGAGI. V lost 1 base to trimming and J lost 0 bases, with 9 bases between them. DNA of the CDR3: TGTGCCAGCAGTTACTGGAGGGGGTACCAAGAGACCCAGTACTTC. Its translation: CASSYWRGYQETQYF.

Ten or more counts support this clone. The V and J genes are TRBV7-9 and TRBJ1-1; D not resolved. The CDR3 has 14 amino acids. V lost 3 bases and J lost 6, with 14 bases in between. Germline assignment: CDR1 SEHNR and CDR2 FQNEAQ (reference sequence). CDR3 sequence: CASSLGSGRAEAFF. CDR3 bases: TGTGCCAGCAGCTTGGGTTCCGGGAGGGCTGAAGCTTTCTTT.

This clone appeared a few times. The chain is built from TRBV7-6 and TRBJ2-5; D is undetermined. V lost 2 bases and J lost 1, with 5 bases in between. CDR3 length: 13 amino acids. The germline CDR1 and CDR2 sequences are SGHVS and FNYEAQ. Here the CDR3 reads CASSLRAQETQYF. Here the CDR3 DNA reads TGTGCCAGCAGCTTACGGGCCCAAGAGACCCAGTACTTC.

V gene TRBV7-8 combines with J gene TRBJ2-6, with D perhaps matching TRBD1 (6 bases). This CDR3 has 18 amino acids. Germline CDR1 SGHVS, CDR2 FQNEAQ. Trimming stripped 5 bases from V and 0 bases from J, with 17 bases between. CDR3 protein: CASSPPGTRSSGANVLTF. The CDR3 region has the DNA TGTGCCAGCAGCCCCCCCGGGACACGGAGCTCTGGGGCCAACGTCCTGACTTTC.

This clone was picked up many times. CDR3 residues: CASSLAVQRGGHNEQFF. In nucleotides, the CDR3 is TGTGCCAGCAGCTTGGCGGTTCAGCGGGGGGGCCACAATGAGCAGTTCTTC. This chain links TRBV5-4 with TRBJ2-1; 10 nucleotides match TRBD2. The ends lost 0 bases at V and 5 bases at J; junction bases unmatched: 8. The CDR3 has 17 amino acids. Germline V gene lookup returns CDR1 SGHNT and CDR2 YYREEE (reference sequence).

This clone appeared a few times. The chain employs TRBV6-6 and TRBJ2-7; D is possibly TRBD1 or TRBD2 (5 bases each). In germline, CDR1 is MNHNY, CDR2 SVGAGI (reference sequence). The CDR3 is 14 residues long. V was trimmed by 6 bases and J by 2 bases, leaving 14 bases between them. The CDR3 nucleotides are TGTGCCAGCAGAGGGGACGGTCTAACCTACGAGCAGTACGTC. It translates to CASRGDGLTYEQYV.

The chain employs TRBV7-2 and TRBJ2-7; D not resolved. Between the trimmed V and J ends, which lost 3 bases and 0 bases, there was a span of 15 bases. Germline CDR1 and CDR2: SGHTA and FQGNSA. The CDR3 runs 16 residues. In nucleotides, the CDR3 is TGTGCCAGCAGCTTCGGTTTCCGACCCAGCTCCTACGAGCAGTACTTC. Translated, it gives CASSFGFRPSSYEQYF.

The chain couples TRBV4-2 to TRBJ1-5; 9 nucleotides agree with TRBD1. In germline, CDR1 is LGHNA, CDR2 YNFKEQ. J lost 3 bases, V lost 0 bases, and 6 bases had no gene match. The CDR3 runs to 17 residues. The CDR3 sequence is CASSQDLTGGSNQPQHF. Written as DNA, the CDR3 is TGTGCCAGCAGCCAAGATCTGACAGGGGGATCCAATCAGCCCCAGCATTTT.

This clone has only a few counts. V and J are TRBV7-2 and TRBJ2-5; the D is unclear. The length of the CDR3 is 14 residues. Deletions cut 3 bases from V and 0 bases from J, with 8 bases between. Germline-derived CDR1 and CDR2 are SGHTA and FQGNSA. CDR3 DNA: TGTGCCAGCAGCTTGGGGTTGAACCAAGAGACCCAGTACTTC. Its protein product is CASSLGLNQETQYF.

The CDR3 nucleotides read TGTGCCAGTAGTCCCTCGTCAGGGGGTCGCAATCAGCCCCAGCATTTT. It yields the protein CASSPSSGGRNQPQHF. The rearrangement joins TRBV19 to TRBJ1-5; TRBD1 agrees at 7 bases. This CDR3 is built from 16 residues. Germline V gene sequence: CDR1 LNHDA, CDR2 SQIVND (reference sequence). J gave up 2 bases and V 5 bases, and 9 bases lay outside the gene matches.

The chain combines TRBV7-9 with TRBJ1-3; D not certain. CDR1 and CDR2 (germline): SEHNR, FQNEAQ (reference sequence). Trimming took 5 bases from V and 0 from J, leaving 2 bases between them. CDR3 size: 12 residues. CDR3: CASSTSGNTIYF. Written as DNA, the CDR3 is TGTGCCAGCAGCACCTCTGGAAACACCATATATTTT.

The chain employs TRBV21-1 and TRBJ2-5; the table's D call, TRBD2, has no DNA check behind it. TRBV21-1 counts as a pseudogene. The CDR3 is 18 residues long. This chain's CDR3 is CASSKRSDGLAGKETQYF. CDR3 nucleotide sequence: TGTGCCAGCAGCAAGAGGAGCGACGGACTAGCGGGAAAAGAGACCCAGTACTTC.

The chain links TRBV6-6 to TRBJ2-5; no clear D gene. V lost 0 bases and J 2 bases, leaving 7 bases between the germline ends. CDR3 size: 14 residues. Germline CDR1 MNHNY, CDR2 SVGAGI (reference sequence). The CDR3 sequence is CASSYSRFQETQYF. DNA for the CDR3: TGTGCCAGCAGTTACTCCAGATTTCAAGAGACCCAGTACTTC.

There are many counts of this clone. The chain joins TRBV18 to TRBJ2-2, with D perhaps being TRBD1 or TRBD2 (5 bases each). The ends were cut back, 2 bases at V and 7 bases at J, with 8 bases in the middle. CDR1 is KGHSH, CDR2 LQKENI, per germline. This CDR3 contains 13 residues. The CDR3 region has the DNA TGTGCCAGCTCACCAGGGGGTCTCGGGGAGCTGTTTTTT. It is translated as CASSPGGLGELFF.

The V call is TRBV18, the J call TRBJ2-3; maybe TRBD1 (6 bases). There are 14 residues in the CDR3. The germline gives CDR1 KGHSH, CDR2 LQKENI. Trimming removed 6 bases from V and 2 bases from J, with 12 bases in between. CDR3 region: CASSLDRNTDTQYF. The CDR3 DNA follows: TGTGCCAGCTCCCTCGACAGGAACACAGATACGCAGTATTTT.

This chain joins TRBV12-5 and TRBJ2-1; tentatively, D is TRBD2 (5 bases). The CDR3 totals 15 residues. Trimming cost V 6 bases and J 0 bases, with 12 bases left between them. Germline V gene data show CDR1 as LGHNT and CDR2 as FRNRAP. Written as DNA, the CDR3 is TGTGCTAGTGGCCTTAGCGTTAGCTCCTACAATGAGCAGTTCTTC. Its translation is CASGLSVSSYNEQFF.

A few counts support this clone. The genes are TRBV19 and TRBJ2-5; D possibly corresponds to TRBD1 (6 bases). V lost 8 bases and J lost 4, with 14 bases in between. CDR1 and CDR2 (germline): LNHDA, SQIVND (reference sequence). The CDR3 is made up of 13 amino acids. This CDR3 reads CASANRVGETQYF. Written as DNA, the CDR3 is TGTGCCAGTGCCAACAGGGTGGGAGAGACCCAGTACTTC. Combining the CDR3 with reference TRBV19 and TRBJ2-5 gives the whole variable domain DGGITQSPKYLFRKEGQNVTLSCEQNLNHDAMYWYRQDPGQGLRLIYYSQIVNDFQKGDIAEGYSVSREKKESFPLTVTSAQKNPTAFYLCASANRVGETQYFGPGTRLLVL.

This clone was counted only a few times. V usage is TRBV30 and J usage is TRBJ2-2, with TRBD2 identical over 9 bases. The germline V gene encodes CDR1 GTSNPN and CDR2 SVGIG (reference sequence). The J segment lost 6 bases and the V segment lost 3 bases, leaving 11 bases of the junction unmatched. The CDR3 spans 16 residues. The CDR3 bases are TGTGCCTGGAGCCCCTGGGTAGCGGGAGTTGCCGGGGAGCTGTTTTTT. This codes for CAWSPWVAGVAGELFF.

This sequence joins TRBV21-1 and TRBJ2-7; the DNA was not used to check the table's D call, TRBD1. TRBV21-1 is assigned pseudogene status. This CDR3 has 20 residues. CDR3 protein: CASSNDDVVLDRVRPYEQYV. In DNA, the CDR3 is TGTGCCAGCAGCAACGATGATGTAGTTTTGGACAGGGTCCGTCCCTACGAGCAGTACGTC.

This clone was seen more than once but under ten times. The gene calls are TRBV6-5 and TRBJ1-2; 7 nucleotides line up with TRBD1. The germline CDR1 and CDR2 sequences are MNHEY and SVGAGI. V shed 6 bases, J shed 7 bases, and the junction held 5 bases outside the gene matches. The CDR3 spans 12 residues. CDR3 residues: CASRQTGVGYTF. In nucleotides, the CDR3 is TGTGCCAGCAGACAAACAGGGGTTGGCTACACCTTC.